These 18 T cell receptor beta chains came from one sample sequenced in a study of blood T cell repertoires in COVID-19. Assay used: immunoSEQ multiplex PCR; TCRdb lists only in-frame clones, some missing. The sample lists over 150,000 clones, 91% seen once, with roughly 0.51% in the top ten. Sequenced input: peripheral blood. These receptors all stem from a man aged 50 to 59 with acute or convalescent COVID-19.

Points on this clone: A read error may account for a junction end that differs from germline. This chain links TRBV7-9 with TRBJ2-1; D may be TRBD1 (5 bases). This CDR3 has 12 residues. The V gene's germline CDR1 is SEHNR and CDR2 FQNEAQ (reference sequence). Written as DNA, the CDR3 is TGTGCCAGCAGCCTACTTAGTGGGGCGAAGGTCTTC. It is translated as CASSLLSGAKVF.

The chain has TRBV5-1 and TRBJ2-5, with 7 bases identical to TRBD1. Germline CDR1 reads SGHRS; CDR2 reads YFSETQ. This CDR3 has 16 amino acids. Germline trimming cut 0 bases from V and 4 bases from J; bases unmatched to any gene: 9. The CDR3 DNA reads TGCGCCAGCAGCTTGGTGGTGGAGAGGGGGCGAGAGACCCAGTACTTC. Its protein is CASSLVVERGRETQYF.

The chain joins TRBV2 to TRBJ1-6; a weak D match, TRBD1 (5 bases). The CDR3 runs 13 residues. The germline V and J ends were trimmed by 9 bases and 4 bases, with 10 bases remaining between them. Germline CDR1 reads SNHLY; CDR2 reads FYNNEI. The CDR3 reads CARQDIYNSPLHF. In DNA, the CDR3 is TGTGCCAGGCAGGACATTTATAATTCACCCCTCCACTTT.

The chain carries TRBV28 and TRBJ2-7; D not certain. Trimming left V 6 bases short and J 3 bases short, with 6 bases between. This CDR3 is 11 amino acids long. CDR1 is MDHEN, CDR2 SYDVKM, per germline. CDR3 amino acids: CASRLYYEQYF. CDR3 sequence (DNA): TGTGCCAGCAGACTATACTACGAGCAGTACTTC.

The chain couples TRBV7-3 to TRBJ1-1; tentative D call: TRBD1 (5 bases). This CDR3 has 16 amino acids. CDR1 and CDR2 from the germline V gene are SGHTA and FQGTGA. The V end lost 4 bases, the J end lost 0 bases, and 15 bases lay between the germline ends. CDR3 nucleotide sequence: TGTGCCAGCAGCTCTACGCCCGACAGATTGAACACTGAAGCTTTCTTT. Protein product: CASSSTPDRLNTEAFF.

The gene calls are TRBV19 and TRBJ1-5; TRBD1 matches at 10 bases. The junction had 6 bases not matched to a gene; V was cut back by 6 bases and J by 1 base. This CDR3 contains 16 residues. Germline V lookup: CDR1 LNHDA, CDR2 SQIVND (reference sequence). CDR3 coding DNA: TGTGCCAGTAGGCGGGAGGGACAGGGGAGCAATCAGCCCCAGCATTTT. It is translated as CASRREGQGSNQPQHF.

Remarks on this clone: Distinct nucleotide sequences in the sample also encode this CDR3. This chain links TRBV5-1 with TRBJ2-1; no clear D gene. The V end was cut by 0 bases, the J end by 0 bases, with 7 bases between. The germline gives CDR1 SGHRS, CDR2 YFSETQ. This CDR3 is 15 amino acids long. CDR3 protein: CASSLDSSSYNEQFF. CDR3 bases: TGCGCCAGCAGCTTGGACAGCAGCTCCTACAATGAGCAGTTCTTC.

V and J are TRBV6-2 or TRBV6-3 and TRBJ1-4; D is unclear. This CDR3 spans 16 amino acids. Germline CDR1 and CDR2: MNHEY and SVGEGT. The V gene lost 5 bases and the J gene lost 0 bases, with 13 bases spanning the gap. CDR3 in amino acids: CASSARGDATNEKLFF. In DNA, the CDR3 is TGTGCCAGCAGTGCTCGGGGTGACGCAACTAATGAAAAACTGTTTTTT.

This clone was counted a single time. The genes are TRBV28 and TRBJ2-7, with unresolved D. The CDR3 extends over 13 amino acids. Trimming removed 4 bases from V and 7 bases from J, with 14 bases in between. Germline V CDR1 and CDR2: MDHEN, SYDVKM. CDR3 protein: CASSSPYAREQYF. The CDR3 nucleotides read TGTGCCAGCAGTTCACCCTACGCGAGGGAGCAGTACTTC.

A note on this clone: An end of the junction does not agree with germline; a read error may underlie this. The CDR3 nucleotides are TGTGCCAGCAGCCCGTACCCGGACAGCTTC. Translating gives CASSPYPDSF. V and J are TRBV7-6 and TRBJ1-2; perhaps TRBD1 as D (6 bases). The CDR3 sequence is 10 residues long. Germline V gives CDR1 SGHVS, CDR2 FNYEAQ.

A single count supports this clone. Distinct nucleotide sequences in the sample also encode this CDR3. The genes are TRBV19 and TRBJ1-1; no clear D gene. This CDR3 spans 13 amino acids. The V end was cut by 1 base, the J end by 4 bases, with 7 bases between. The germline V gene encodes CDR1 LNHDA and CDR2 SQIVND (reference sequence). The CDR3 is CASSIAGSTEAFF. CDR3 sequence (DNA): TGTGCCAGTAGTATAGCTGGGAGCACTGAAGCTTTCTTT.

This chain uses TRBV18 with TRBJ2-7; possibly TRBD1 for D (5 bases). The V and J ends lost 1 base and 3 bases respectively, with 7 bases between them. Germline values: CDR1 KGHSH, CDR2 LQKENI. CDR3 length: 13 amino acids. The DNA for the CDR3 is TGTGCCAGCTCACCACAGGGGATCTACGAGCAGTACTTC. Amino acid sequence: CASSPQGIYEQYF. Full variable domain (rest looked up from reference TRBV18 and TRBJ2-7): NAGVMQNPRHLVRRRGQEARLRCSPMKGHSHVYWYRQLPEEGLKFMVYLQKENIIDESGMPKERFSAEFPKEGPSILRIQQVVRGDSAAYFCASSPQGIYEQYFGPGTRLTVT.

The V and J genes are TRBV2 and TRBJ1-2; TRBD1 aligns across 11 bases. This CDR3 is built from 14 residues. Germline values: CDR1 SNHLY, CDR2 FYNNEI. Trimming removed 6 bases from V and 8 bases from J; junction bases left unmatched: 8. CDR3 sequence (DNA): TGTGCCAGCAGGATGGACAGGGGGCGTAGCGGCTACACCTTC. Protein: CASRMDRGRSGYTF. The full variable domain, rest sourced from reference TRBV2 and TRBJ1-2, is EPEVTQTPSHQVTQMGQEVILRCVPISNHLYFYWYRQILGQKVEFLVSFYNNEISEKSEIFDDQFSVERPDGSNFTLKIRSTKLEDSAMYFCASRMDRGRSGYTFGSGTRLTVV.

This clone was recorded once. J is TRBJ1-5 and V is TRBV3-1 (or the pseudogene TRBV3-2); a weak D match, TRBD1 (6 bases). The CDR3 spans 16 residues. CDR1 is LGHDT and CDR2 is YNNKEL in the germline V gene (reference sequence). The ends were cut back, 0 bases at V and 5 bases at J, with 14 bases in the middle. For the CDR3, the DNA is TGTGCCAGCAGCCAAGACTCCAGGGGTAAAGATCAGCCCCAGCATTTT. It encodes CASSQDSRGKDQPQHF.

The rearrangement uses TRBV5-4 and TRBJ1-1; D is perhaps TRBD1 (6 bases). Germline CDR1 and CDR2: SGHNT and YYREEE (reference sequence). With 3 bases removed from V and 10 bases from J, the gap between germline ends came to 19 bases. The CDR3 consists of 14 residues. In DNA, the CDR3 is TGTGCCAGCAGCTCGATGCAGGGGCGGGCGCGAGCTTTCTTT. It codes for CASSSMQGRARAFF.

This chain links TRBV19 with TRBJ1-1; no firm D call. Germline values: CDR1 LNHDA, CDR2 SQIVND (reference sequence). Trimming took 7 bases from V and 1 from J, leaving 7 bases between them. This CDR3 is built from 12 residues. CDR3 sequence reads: CASKHPNTEAFF. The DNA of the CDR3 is TGTGCCAGTAAGCACCCGAACACTGAAGCTTTCTTT.

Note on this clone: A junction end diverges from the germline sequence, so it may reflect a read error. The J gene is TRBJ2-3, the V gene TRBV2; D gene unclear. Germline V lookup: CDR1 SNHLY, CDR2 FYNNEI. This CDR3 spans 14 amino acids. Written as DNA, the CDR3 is TGTGCCAGCAGTGAATCCCCGAGTACAGTTACGCAGTATTTT. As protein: CASSESPSTVTQYF.

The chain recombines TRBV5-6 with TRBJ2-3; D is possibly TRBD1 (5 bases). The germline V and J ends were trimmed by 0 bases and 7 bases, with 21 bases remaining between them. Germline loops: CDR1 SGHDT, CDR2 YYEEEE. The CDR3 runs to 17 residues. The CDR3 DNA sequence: TGTGCCAGCAGCTTGGATTGGACACCAGACCCCTCTAATACGCAGTATTTT. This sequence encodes CASSLDWTPDPSNTQYF.